This T cell receptor beta chain was obtained from a study of T cells in women clearing cervical HPV infection. Study as a whole: Case blood drawn at lesion detection; control blood after infection cleared. Study-wide results and caveats: Cases carried less TRBV6-7 than controls: about 0.1% versus 0.15%.

The CDR3 extends over 16 amino acids. V lost 6 bases, J lost 3 bases, and 20 bases lay in between. Germline assignment: CDR1 KGHSH and CDR2 LQKENI. MY09/MY11 PCR detected cervical HPV DNA; dot-blot assigned genotypes. Only in-frame clones appear in the TCRdb table, and some are missing; sequencing was by immunoSEQ multiplex PCR. In total, the table holds around 23,000 clones. As concerns this clone: Its antigen is unidentified. The read finishes 3 residues shy of the CDR3 end, and the germline J gene is used to complete it.

V and J are TRBV18 and TRBJ1-1; D gene ambiguous. Sequences were obtained from blood buffy coat. The receptor's source is a woman between 18 and 75 years old with a cervical HPV16 infection that either progressed to CIN3+ or cleared (not recorded which). The CDR3 bases that were read are TGTGCCAGCTCCCCTCGTTCGGGGATCCTTGACACTGAA. Its translation: CASSPRSGILDTE. The whole CDR3 sequence is CASSPRSGILDTEAFF.